A selection of T cell receptor beta chains follows, all from one sample in a study of CD8 T cells in Susac syndrome. TCRdb re-called the immunoSEQ multiplex PCR reads through MiXCR, storing one row per CDR3 protein. The sample holds tens of thousands of distinct CDR3 sequences, just under 95% seen once. Input material: CD8+ T cells from PBMCs. The receptors come from a human donor with multiple sclerosis. CDR3s include the opening cysteine and the closing phenylalanine or tryptophan. Each record gives: clone size, J gene, D gene, V gene, CDR3 protein, CDR3 DNA. D genes are given only for firm matches. Where a row states a size, it is once, few, many or the class of an expanded clone; other rows omit it.

- | TRBJ2-1 | TRBD1 | TRBV4-3 | CASSQSFPGTAYNEQFF | TGCGCCAGCAGCCAATCATTCCCCGGGACAGCGTACAATGAGCAGTTCTTC
- | TRBJ1-2 | - | TRBV20-1 | CSVPPVGAIGYGYTF | TGCAGTGTCCCGCCCGTTGGGGCAATTGGCTATGGCTACACCTTC
- | TRBJ2-7 | TRBD2 | TRBV19 | CASSLTSGSYEQYF | TGTGCCAGTAGTTTGACTAGCGGATCCTACGAGCAGTACTTC
once | TRBJ2-7 | - | TRBV6-2/TRBV6-3 | CASMGGGLYEQYF | TGTGCCAGCATGGGGGGGGGCCTCTACGAGCAGTACTTC
- | TRBJ1-6 | TRBD1 | TRBV4-1 | CASSPQGANSPLHF | TGCGCCAGCAGCCCACAGGGGGCGAATTCACCCCTCCACTTT
- | TRBJ2-7 | TRBD1 | TRBV7-9 | CASSPDRSYEQYF | TGTGCCAGCAGCCCGGACAGGTCCTACGAGCAGTACTTC
- | TRBJ2-3 | - | TRBV12-5 | CASGLGTPRPDTQYF | TGTGCTAGTGGTTTGGGAACACCGCGGCCAGATACGCAGTATTTT
- | TRBJ1-1 | - | TRBV20-1 | CSAREYQRGTEAFF | TGCAGTGCTAGAGAGTACCAGAGAGGCACTGAAGCTTTCTTT
- | TRBJ1-1 | - | TRBV7-2 | CASSQGNEAFF | TGTGCCAGCAGCCAGGGGAATGAAGCTTTCTTT
- | TRBJ2-5 | - | TRBV6-1 | CASPSRDTRGGETQYF | TGTGCCAGCCCCAGCCGGGACACCCGAGGCGGAGAGACCCAGTACTTC
- | TRBJ1-5 | - | TRBV4-1 | CASSQVFVGNQPQHF | TGCGCCAGCAGCCAAGTTTTTGTGGGAAATCAGCCCCAGCATTTT
- | TRBJ2-7 | TRBD2 | TRBV13 | CASSLVAGESYEQYF | TGTGCCAGCAGCTTAGTGGCGGGGGAGTCCTACGAGCAGTACTTC
- | TRBJ2-7 | - | TRBV6-5 | CASSPGDGPYEQYF | TGTGCCAGCAGCCCGGGGGACGGCCCCTACGAGCAGTACTTC
once | TRBJ2-7 | - | TRBV3-1 | CASSQETSGDYEQYF | TGTGCCAGCAGCCAAGAAACGTCAGGAGATTACGAGCAGTACTTC
- | TRBJ2-3 | - | TRBV29-1 | CSVGTQYF | TGCAGCGTTGGGACGCAGTATTTT
- | TRBJ2-3 | - | TRBV7-2 | CASSFRGRSTDTQYF | TGTGCCAGCAGCTTTAGAGGGAGAAGCACAGATACGCAGTATTTT
few | TRBJ2-5 | - | TRBV7-2 | CASSPDSQETQYF | TGTGCCAGCAGCCCGGACAGCCAAGAGACCCAGTACTTC
- | TRBJ2-1 | TRBD2 | TRBV15 | CATGASGRAWNNEQFF | TGTGCCACCGGGGCTAGCGGGAGGGCCTGGAACAATGAGCAGTTCTTC
- | TRBJ1-1 | - | TRBV30 | CAWSISWDTEAFF | TGTGCCTGGAGTATCTCCTGGGACACTGAAGCTTTCTTT
- | TRBJ1-1 | - | TRBV18 | CASSPGEGLWSTEAFF | TGTGCCAGCTCACCAGGGGAAGGTCTCTGGTCCACTGAAGCTTTCTTT
- | TRBJ1-1 | - | TRBV30 | CAWIGEGNQDTEAFF | TGTGCCTGGATCGGTGAGGGAAATCAGGACACTGAAGCTTTCTTT
- | TRBJ2-7 | - | TRBV7-3 | CASSSTRIEYF | TGTGCCAGCAGCTCTACTAGGATTGAGTACTTC
- | TRBJ1-2 | - | TRBV27 | CASSGQLSGYTF | TGTGCCAGCAGTGGGCAACTTAGCGGCTACACCTTC
- | TRBJ1-6 | - | TRBV7-9 | CASSFGQGVSPLHF | TGTGCCAGCAGCTTTGGTCAGGGAGTTTCACCCCTCCACTTT
- | TRBJ1-2 | - | TRBV6-1 | CASSELSPGPSYGYTF | TGTGCCAGCAGTGAATTGTCGCCAGGGCCTTCCTATGGCTACACCTTC
- | TRBJ2-7 | TRBD2 | TRBV6-1 | CASSPSGGGYEQYF | TGTGCCAGCAGCCCCTCGGGAGGGGGCTACGAGCAGTACTTC
- | TRBJ2-2 | - | TRBV18 | CASSPWDHPGRAGELFF | TGTGCCAGCTCACCGTGGGACCACCCCGGGCGGGCCGGGGAGCTGTTTTTT
- | TRBJ2-7 | - | TRBV13 | CASSLEASYEQYF | TGTGCCAGCAGCTTAGAGGCCTCCTACGAGCAGTACTTC
- | TRBJ2-7 | - | TRBV7-9 | CASSPLQIGRLSYEQYF | TGTGCCAGCAGCCCCCTCCAGATAGGACGGCTATCCTACGAGCAGTACTTC
- | TRBJ2-1 | TRBD1 | TRBV3-1 | CASSPGTGISYNEQFF | TGTGCCAGCAGCCCAGGGACAGGAATATCCTACAATGAGCAGTTCTTC
- | TRBJ2-7 | TRBD1 | TRBV19 | CASRIGGQGTYEQYF | TGTGCCAGTAGGATCGGGGGACAGGGGACCTACGAGCAGTACTTC
- | TRBJ2-5 | TRBD1 | TRBV27 | CASSFLAGQGVGTQYF | TGTGCCAGCAGTTTTTTGGCCGGACAGGGCGTTGGGACCCAGTACTTC
- | TRBJ2-7 | TRBD1 | TRBV29-1 | CSVEGISGTGSYEQYF | TGCAGCGTTGAAGGGATCTCCGGGACAGGATCCTACGAGCAGTACTTC
- | TRBJ1-1 | TRBD1 | TRBV6-6 | CATEFPTQGAWTEAFF | TGTGCCACCGAATTCCCCACACAGGGGGCATGGACTGAAGCTTTCTTT
- | TRBJ1-2 | - | TRBV3-1 | CASSDRDPGYGYTF | TGTGCCAGCAGCGACCGGGACCCGGGCTATGGCTACACCTTC
- | TRBJ2-7 | - | TRBV12-3/TRBV12-4 | CASSLRARGGNDEQYF | TGTGCCAGCAGTTTACGGGCCAGGGGCGGGAACGACGAGCAGTACTTC
once | TRBJ1-1 | TRBD1 | TRBV9 | CASSGQGASEAFF | TGTGCCAGCAGCGGACAGGGGGCCTCTGAAGCTTTCTTT
- | TRBJ1-1 | - | TRBV5-1 | CASSFMGEENTEAFF | TGCGCCAGCAGCTTTATGGGGGAGGAGAACACTGAAGCTTTCTTT
- | TRBJ2-7 | TRBD1 | TRBV29-1 | CSVWTGAGEQYF | TGCAGCGTGTGGACAGGGGCAGGCGAGCAGTACTTC
- | TRBJ1-1 | - | TRBV20-1 | CSARAGTRAPNTEAFF | TGCAGTGCTAGAGCCGGGACAAGGGCGCCGAACACTGAAGCTTTCTTT
once | TRBJ1-2 | - | TRBV29-1 | CSVEDGYTF | TGCAGCGTTGAGGATGGCTACACCTTC
- | TRBJ1-5 | - | TRBV9 | CASSAQGNSNQPQHF | TGTGCCAGCAGCGCCCAGGGGAATAGCAATCAGCCCCAGCATTTT
- | TRBJ1-1 | - | TRBV4-1 | CASSQDWGTEAFF | TGCGCCAGCAGCCAAGATTGGGGCACTGAAGCTTTCTTT